This TCR beta chain was captured by sequencing in a study of blood T cell repertoires in COVID-19. Study at large: Donors in Cohort 3 who had recovered were those with two negative PCRs, healthcare professional clearance, or resolution of their symptoms. Acute and convalescent COVID-19 specimens originated in the United States, Italy and Spain.

The assay was immunoSEQ multiplex PCR, and TCRdb's table has in-frame clones only and misses some. The sample shows over 150,000 clones, less than 80% of them seen only once. Deletions cut 2 bases from V and 6 bases from J, with 5 bases between. The CDR3 extends over 12 amino acids. CDR1 and CDR2 (germline): LGHNT, FRNRAP. Sequencing was done on a sample of PBMCs or T cells enriched from blood (not recorded which). This chain uses TRBV12-5 with TRBJ1-5; D ambiguous. The TCR comes from a woman aged 70 to 79 in a cohort exposed to, infected with or recovered from COVID-19 (not recorded which). For the CDR3, the DNA is TGTGCTAGTGGTTTGCAAGCTCAGCCCCAGCATTTT. It codes for CASGLQAQPQHF.